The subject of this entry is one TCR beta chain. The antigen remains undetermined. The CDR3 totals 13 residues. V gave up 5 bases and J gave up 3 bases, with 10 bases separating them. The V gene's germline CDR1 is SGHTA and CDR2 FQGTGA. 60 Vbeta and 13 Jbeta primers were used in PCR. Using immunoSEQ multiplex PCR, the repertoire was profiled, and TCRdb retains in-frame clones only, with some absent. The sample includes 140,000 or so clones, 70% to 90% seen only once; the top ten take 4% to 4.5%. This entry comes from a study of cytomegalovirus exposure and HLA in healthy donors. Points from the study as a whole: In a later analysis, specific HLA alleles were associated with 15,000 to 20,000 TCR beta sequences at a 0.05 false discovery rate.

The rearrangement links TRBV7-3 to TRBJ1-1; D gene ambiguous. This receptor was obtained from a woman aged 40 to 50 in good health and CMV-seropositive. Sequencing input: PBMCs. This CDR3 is CASSPGRDTEAFF. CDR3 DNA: TGTGCCAGCAGCCCCGGGAGGGACACTGAAGCTTTCTTT.